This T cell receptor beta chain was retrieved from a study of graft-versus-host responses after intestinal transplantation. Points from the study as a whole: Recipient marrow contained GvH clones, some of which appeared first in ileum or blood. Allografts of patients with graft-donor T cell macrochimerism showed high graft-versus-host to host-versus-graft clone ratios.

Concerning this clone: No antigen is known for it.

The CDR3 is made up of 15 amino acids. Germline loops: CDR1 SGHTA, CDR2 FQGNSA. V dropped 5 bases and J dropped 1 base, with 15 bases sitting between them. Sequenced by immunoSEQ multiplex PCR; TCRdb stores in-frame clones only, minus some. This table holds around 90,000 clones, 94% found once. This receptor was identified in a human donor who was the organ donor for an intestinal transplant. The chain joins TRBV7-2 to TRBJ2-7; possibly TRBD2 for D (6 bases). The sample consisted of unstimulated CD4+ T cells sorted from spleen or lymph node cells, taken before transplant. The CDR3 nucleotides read TGTGCCAGCAGCCCGCGGGGTTCCGAATCCTACGAGCAGTACTTC. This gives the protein CASSPRGSESYEQYF. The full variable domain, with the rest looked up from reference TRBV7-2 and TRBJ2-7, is GAGVSQSPSNKVTEKGKDVELRCDPISGHTALYWYRQSLGQGLEFLIYFQGNSAPDKSGLPSDRFSAERTGGSVSTLTIQRTQQEDSAVYLCASSPRGSESYEQYFGPGTRLTVT.